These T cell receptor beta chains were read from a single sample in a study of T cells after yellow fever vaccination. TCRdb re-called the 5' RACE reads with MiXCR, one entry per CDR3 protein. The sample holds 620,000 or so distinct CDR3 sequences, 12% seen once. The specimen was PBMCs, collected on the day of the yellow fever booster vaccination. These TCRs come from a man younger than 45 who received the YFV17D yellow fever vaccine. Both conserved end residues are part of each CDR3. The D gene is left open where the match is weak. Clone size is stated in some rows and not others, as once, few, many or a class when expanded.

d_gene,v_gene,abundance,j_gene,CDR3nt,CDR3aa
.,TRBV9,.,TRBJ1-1,TGTGCCAGCAGCGTGGACCAAGCCACTGAAGCTTTCTTT,CASSVDQATEAFF
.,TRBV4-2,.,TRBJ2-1,TGTGCCAGCAGCCAACCAGGGGTGCGGCATGAGCAGTTCTTC,CASSQPGVRHEQFF
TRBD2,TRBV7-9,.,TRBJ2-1,TGTGCCAGCAGTGTACTAGCGGGAGGCCATGAGCAGTTCTTC,CASSVLAGGHEQFF
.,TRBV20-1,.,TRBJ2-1,TGCAGTGCTAGAGCTGGCTTCGGGACCGCCAATGAGCAGTTCTTC,CSARAGFGTANEQFF
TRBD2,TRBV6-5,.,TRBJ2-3,TGTGCCAGCAGTTACTCGACTAGCGGGACAGATACGCAGTATTTT,CASSYSTSGTDTQYF
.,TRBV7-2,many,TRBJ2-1,TGTGCCAGCAGCCGGCTAGCCAATGGGGGCTATGAGCAGTTCTTC,CASSRLANGGYEQFF
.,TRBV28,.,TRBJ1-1,TGTGCCAGCAGTTTATCCCAGGGGTCTGGTGAAGCTTTCTTT,CASSLSQGSGEAFF
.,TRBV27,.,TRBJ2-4,TGTGCCAGCAGTTTATTGCAGGAAGCCAAAAACATTCAGTACTTC,CASSLLQEAKNIQYF
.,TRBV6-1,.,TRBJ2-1,TGTGCCAGCAGGCAGTGGGACAAGGATAATGAGCAGTTCTTC,CASRQWDKDNEQFF
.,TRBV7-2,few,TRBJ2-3,TGTGCCAGCAGCTCCTGGGAGGTTACGCAGTATTTT,CASSSWEVTQYF
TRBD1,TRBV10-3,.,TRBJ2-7,TGTGCCATCAGTGCGGGCGGGGAGACAGGGGCCTACGAGCAGTACTTC,CAISAGGETGAYEQYF
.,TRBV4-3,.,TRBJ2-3,TGCGCCAGCAGCCAAGATGACGGGGAAAGCACAGATACGCAGTATTTT,CASSQDDGESTDTQYF
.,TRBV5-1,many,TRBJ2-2,TGTGCCAGCAGCTTGGGACAGAACACCGGGGAGCTGTTTTTT,CASSLGQNTGELFF
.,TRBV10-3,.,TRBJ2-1,TGTGCCATCAGTGGGGCGGATGAGCAGTTCTTC,CAISGADEQFF
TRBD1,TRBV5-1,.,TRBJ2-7,TGCGCCAGCAGCTTTTGGACAGGGTCAACTTCCGAGCAGTACTTC,CASSFWTGSTSEQYF
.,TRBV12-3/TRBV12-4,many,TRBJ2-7,TGTGCCAGCAGTCCGATCGGACACCCCGGGGCCTACGAGCAGTACTTC,CASSPIGHPGAYEQYF